Sequencing of this T cell receptor beta chain was carried out in a study of regulatory T cells in long-lasting Graves disease (dated by TCRdb to about 2021). Broadly, across the study: In the newly diagnosed Graves' disease group, patients had been taking antithyroid drugs for less than 3 months. This study used TCR sequencing and RNA sequencing of peripheral blood to compare persistent Graves' disease patients against newly diagnosed Graves' disease patients. The study was conducted in China and was registered as a clinical trial. A total of roughly 35 samples were covered by TCR sequencing, comprising approximately 13 persistent and about 20 newly diagnosed Graves' disease patients.

The germline ends are 15 bases apart after V is trimmed by 3 bases and J by 1 base. The CDR3 runs 15 residues from the cysteine to the phenylalanine. The retained sequence is limited to the CDR3, 45 bases, with the frame set at the first base. The CDR1 and CDR2 encoded by the germline V gene (reference sequence) are DFQATT and SNEGSKA. Library preparation was by multiplex PCR. The instrument was an Illumina HiSeq 4000. To build TCR beta libraries, CDR3 regions were amplified by Arm-PCR using iRepertoire HTBI primers. Before sequencing, the PCR products underwent gel purification. From the authors' description of their analysis: Gene usage analysis of CDR3 amino acid clonotypes used the 50 to 70 TRBV and about 15 TRBJ segments found across samples. COPE and FqMerger were used to merge filtered high-quality paired reads into contigs. Contigs were aligned with BLAST to IMGT TRBV, TRBD and TRBJ reference genes, and CDR3 was defined per IMGT. Any clonotype with a frequency above 0.1% was classified as a highly expanded clone. Shannon entropy served as the measure of repertoire diversity, while the Gini coefficient captured V-J evenness. Public clonotypes were defined as clonotypes shared by more than one individual. In TCRdb, the public reads were trimmed at Q25 with fastp and aligned with MiXCR, with productive beta chains retained. Each entry merges the rows of one CDR3 protein and shows their most common DNA and genes. The V and J calls come from TCRdb's annotation, not from the publication. For this sample the table gives 200,000 to 300,000 distinct CDR3 sequences, of which roughly 21% were detected only once. The biggest ten clones account for 11% to 15% of the sample.

This clonotype was seen repeatedly, ten times or more. The antigen it binds to is not known. Per-nucleotide qualities are absent, and no much larger clonotype sits a single base away. Beyond this particular receptor, the publication reports: TRBV28, TRBJ1-2 and TRBJ2-5 were preferentially used in persistent disease, while TRBV20-1 and TRBJ2-1 were favored in newly diagnosed disease. As a limitation, the authors acknowledged that the small sample size may reduce accuracy. Compared with newly diagnosed patients, patients with persistent Graves' disease had lower TCR Shannon entropy and fewer highly expanded clones, which suggests clonal expansion. Sequencing and analysis were limited to the TCR beta chain. Because the primary lesion, thyroid tissue, could not be accessed, the study looked at peripheral blood alone. More public clonotypes were shared among persistent patients (more than 2,500) than among newly diagnosed patients (966).

Sample time point, as interpreted from the label and publication: newly diagnosed GD, antithyroid drugs for less than 3 months. RNA was extracted from PBMCs in TRIzol for both TCR sequencing and RNA sequencing. The diagnosis of Graves' disease followed American Thyroid Association guidelines. Recruitment of patients was carried out at an endocrinology department in Xi'an, China. From each patient, about 9.7 milliliters of peripheral blood was collected into an EDTA anticoagulant tube. Ficoll Paque Plus density gradient separation was used to isolate PBMCs, and no additional T cell sorting was done. RNA quality was checked with an Agilent 2100 Bioanalyzer and agarose gel, and concentration with a NanoDrop 2000.

The TCR sequence derives from a female donor with Graves disease. The V and J segments used are TRBV20-1 and TRBJ1-1, with a weak D call of TRBD1 (5 bases match). Sequenced here: peripheral blood mononuclear cells (PBMCs), sampled at new diagnosis, from a patient treated with antithyroid drugs. The DNA sequence follows: TGCAGTGCTAGGTTGATCGGGACCCCGAACACTGAAGCTTTCTTT. It is translated as CSARLIGTPNTEAFF.